Listed here are 9 T cell receptor beta chains from one sample, sequenced in a study of shared T cell receptors in the human thymus. The data were produced by immunoSEQ multiplex PCR, yet TCRdb's version contains in-frame clones alone and is incomplete. The table lists about 400,000 clones, 85% to 95% of them singletons, with approximately 0.02% in the top ten. The sequenced sample consisted of thymocytes. Receptors originate from a human donor.

V usage is TRBV27 and J usage is TRBJ2-1, with D possibly TRBD1 on 5 matching bases. The germline CDR1 and CDR2 sequences are MNHEY and SMNVEV (reference sequence). Trimming took 2 bases from V and 9 from J, leaving 14 bases between them. There are 14 residues in the CDR3. This CDR3 reads CASSLRGLGAEQFF. The CDR3 coding sequence is TGTGCCAGCAGTTTACGTGGGCTAGGGGCTGAGCAGTTCTTC.

V is TRBV28 and J is TRBJ2-2, with 9 bases fitting TRBD2. Trimming took 2 bases from V and 4 from J; bases not matched to a gene: 5. CDR1 is MDHEN and CDR2 is SYDVKM in the germline V gene. This CDR3 contains 16 residues. Written as DNA, the CDR3 is TGTGCCAGCAGTTTAATAGCGGGAGAGATCACCGGGGAGCTGTTTTTT. This sequence encodes CASSLIAGEITGELFF.

CDR3 nucleotides: TGTGCCAGCAGTCGACAGGGGCTTCCCTTCTCTGGAAACACCATATATTTT. Translation gives CASSRQGLPFSGNTIYF. This chain joins TRBV28 and TRBJ1-3, with TRBD1 matching 8 bases. Unmatched junction bases numbered 9, after V lost 5 bases and J lost 0 bases. The length of the CDR3 is 17 residues. Germline CDR1 reads MDHEN; CDR2 reads SYDVKM.

This CDR3 reads CASSYSWTGDYGYTF. The CDR3 DNA reads as TGTGCCAGCAGCTACTCATGGACAGGGGACTATGGCTACACCTTC. The rearrangement uses TRBV16 and TRBJ1-2; 9 bases fit TRBD1. Trimming cost V 5 bases and J 3 bases; bases outside gene matches: 7. CDR3 size: 15 residues. The germline V gene has CDR1 KGHSY and CDR2 FQNENV.

This sequence joins TRBV14 and TRBJ2-7; D is uncertain. CDR1 and CDR2 from the germline V gene are SGHDN and FVKESK. Trimming took 4 bases from V and 0 from J, leaving 22 bases between them. The CDR3 totals 18 residues. The CDR3, as DNA: TGTGCCAGCAGCCGGTCTTTAGGGCGGTCTTTTAGCTCCTACGAGCAGTACTTC. Translating gives CASSRSLGRSFSSYEQYF.

The J gene is TRBJ1-4, the V gene TRBV7-9, with a possible D match to TRBD1 (6 bases). Germline CDR1 is SEHNR and CDR2 is FQNEAQ (reference sequence). The CDR3 sequence is 16 residues long. The germline V and J ends were trimmed by 7 bases and 3 bases, with 18 bases remaining between them. Here the CDR3 DNA reads TGTGCCAGCAAGGGGGTCAGGGGTACAGCTAATGAAAAACTGTTTTTT. Residues: CASKGVRGTANEKLFF.

The chain carries TRBV2 and TRBJ2-2; D may be TRBD1 (8 bases). The CDR3 spans 17 residues. The germline V and J ends were trimmed by 5 bases and 4 bases, with 20 bases remaining between them. Germline loops: CDR1 SNHLY, CDR2 FYNNEI. The CDR3 loop reads CASSRGPQGEGTGELFF. The CDR3 region has the DNA TGTGCCAGCAGTCGGGGTCCACAGGGGGAGGGCACCGGGGAGCTGTTTTTT. Full variable domain (remainder filled in from reference TRBV2 and TRBJ2-2): EPEVTQTPSHQVTQMGQEVILRCVPISNHLYFYWYRQILGQKVEFLVSFYNNEISEKSEIFDDQFSVERPDGSNFTLKIRSTKLEDSAMYFCASSRGPQGEGTGELFFGEGSRLTVL.

The genes are TRBV5-1 and TRBJ2-7, with D possibly matching TRBD1 (5 bases). Germline V gene sequence: CDR1 SGHRS, CDR2 YFSETQ. V shed 0 bases and J shed 3 bases, with 13 bases lying between them. This CDR3 region has 15 residues. CDR3 DNA: TGCGCCAGCAGCTTGGGTGATGGCAGGGACTACGAGCAGTACTTC. Translated, it gives CASSLGDGRDYEQYF.

V is TRBV27 and J is TRBJ2-1, with D perhaps being TRBD1 or TRBD2 (6 bases each). Germline-derived CDR1 and CDR2 are MNHEY and SMNVEV (reference sequence). This CDR3 is built from 13 residues. V was shortened by 5 bases and J by 9 bases, with 14 bases between the two germline ends. The CDR3 DNA reads TGTGCCAGCAGTCAGGGGAGGTGGAGTGAGCAGTTCTTC. It yields the protein CASSQGRWSEQFF.